What follows are 21 T cell receptor beta chains derived from one specimen sequenced in a study of blood T cell repertoires in COVID-19. Sequencing used immunoSEQ multiplex PCR; TCRdb keeps in-frame clones, though not all of them. The sample lists about 500,000 clones, around nine tenths seen once, with 7.5% to 9% in the top ten. Sequencing input: peripheral blood. These receptors were collected from a woman aged 50 to 60 with COVID-19, enrolled during active disease.

The chain joins TRBV19 to TRBJ2-5; possible D gene TRBD2, 6 bases. The germline V gene has CDR1 LNHDA and CDR2 SQIVND (reference sequence). Between the trimmed V and J ends, which lost 4 bases and 2 bases, there was a span of 17 bases. The CDR3 spans 16 residues. CDR3 nucleotide sequence: TGTGCCAGTAGTACCCGGGGCGGGGCGGCACAAGAGACCCAGTACTTC. Translating it yields CASSTRGGAAQETQYF.

The genes are TRBV5-6 and TRBJ1-2; TRBD1 might be the D (6 bases). The CDR3 contains 12 residues. Germline V gives CDR1 SGHDT, CDR2 YYEEEE. Trimming removed 5 bases from V and 4 bases from J, with 9 bases in between. CDR3 DNA sequence: TGTGCCAGCAGACCCAGGGGCTATGGCTACACCTTC. Protein sequence: CASRPRGYGYTF. The whole variable domain, remainder taken from reference TRBV5-6 and TRBJ1-2, is DAGVTQSPTHLIKTRGQQVTLRCSPKSGHDTVSWYQQALGQGPQFIFQYYEEEERQRGNFPDRFSGHQFPNYSSELNVNALLLGDSALYLCASRPRGYGYTFGSGTRLTVV.

The chain is built from TRBV12-5 and TRBJ1-5; possibly TRBD1 for D (6 bases). V was trimmed by 4 bases and J by 6 bases, leaving 22 bases between them. CDR1 is LGHNT and CDR2 is FRNRAP in the germline V gene. The CDR3 spans 17 residues. In nucleotides, the CDR3 is TGTGCTAGTGGTTCGACTTATACAGGGAGGGAAGGTCAGCCCCAGCATTTT. This translates into CASGSTYTGREGQPQHF.

V and J are TRBV6-5 and TRBJ2-7; 9 bases match TRBD1. The germline V gene has CDR1 MNHEY and CDR2 SVGAGI. The CDR3 spans 15 residues. The V and J ends lost 6 bases and 5 bases, in that order; junction bases with no gene match: 11. CDR3 DNA sequence: TGTGCCAGCAGCGTTACACAGGGGGCCATCAACGAGCAGTACTTC. It yields the protein CASSVTQGAINEQYF.

The rearrangement links TRBV6-5 to TRBJ2-7, with TRBD2 matching over 11 bases. The CDR3 contains 14 residues. V gave up 11 bases and J gave up 0 bases; unmatched junction bases: 6. The germline gives CDR1 MNHEY, CDR2 SVGAGI. CDR3 sequence reads: CASRLAGGSYEQYF. CDR3 coding DNA: TGTGCCTCAAGGCTAGCGGGGGGCTCCTACGAGCAGTACTTC.

J is TRBJ2-1 and V is TRBV30; no clear D. V lost 5 bases to trimming and J lost 8 bases, with 16 bases between them. This CDR3 is 13 amino acids long. The germline V gene encodes CDR1 GTSNPN and CDR2 SVGIG (reference sequence). DNA for the CDR3: TGTGCCTGGGGACGTCAGGCGAACGATGAGCAGTTCTTC. Its translation: CAWGRQANDEQFF.

The chain couples TRBV29-1 to TRBJ1-2, with D maybe TRBD1 (5 bases). Looked up from germline, CDR1 is SQVTM and CDR2 is ANQGSEA. V gave up 2 bases and J gave up 2 bases, with 9 bases separating them. The CDR3 has 13 residues. The CDR3 sequence: CSVETTGNYGYTF. CDR3 sequence (DNA): TGCAGCGTTGAAACTACAGGCAACTATGGCTACACCTTC.

V and J are TRBV9 and TRBJ2-2, with TRBD2 matching over 13 bases. The V gene end was trimmed by 3 bases and the J gene end by 2 bases; junction bases not matched to a gene: 10. Germline V gene sequence: CDR1 SGDLS, CDR2 YYNGEE. This CDR3 is built from 19 residues. The CDR3 reads CASSAAGTSGDHNTGELFF. Written as DNA, the CDR3 is TGTGCCAGCAGCGCCGCCGGGACTAGCGGGGACCACAACACCGGGGAGCTGTTTTTT.

The V gene is TRBV19, the J gene TRBJ2-2, with 7 bases that match TRBD1. V lost 7 bases and J lost 3; bases outside the gene matches: 8. The CDR3 spans 15 residues. Per germline, CDR1 LNHDA and CDR2 SQIVND (reference sequence). CDR3 protein: CASNEGGAYTGELFF. In DNA, the CDR3 is TGTGCCAGTAATGAAGGGGGCGCATACACCGGGGAGCTGTTTTTT.

V usage is TRBV7-8 and J usage is TRBJ1-3; 7 bases agree with TRBD1. The CDR3 sequence is 15 residues long. Per germline, CDR1 SGHVS and CDR2 FQNEAQ. V lost 7 bases and J lost 4; bases outside the gene matches: 10. Written as DNA, the CDR3 is TGTGCCAGCACGCAGACAGGGCTTAGCGGAAACACCATATATTTT. It is translated as CASTQTGLSGNTIYF.

This sequence joins TRBV25-1 and TRBJ1-1; 7 positions agree with TRBD1. Germline V gene lookup returns CDR1 MGHDK and CDR2 SYGVNS. The CDR3 is 13 amino acids. Trimming at V came to 4 bases and at J to 4 bases, leaving 3 bases not matched to a gene. The CDR3 sequence is CASSGQGSTEAFF. The CDR3 bases are TGTGCCAGCAGTGGACAGGGCAGCACTGAAGCTTTCTTT.

The chain joins TRBV28 to TRBJ2-3, with 9 bases that match TRBD2. Germline V gives CDR1 MDHEN, CDR2 SYDVKM. V lost 4 bases and J lost 6; bases outside the gene matches: 11. This CDR3 region has 16 residues. The CDR3 sequence: CASSSMGAGGLDTQYF. CDR3 sequence (DNA): TGTGCCAGCAGTTCCATGGGAGCGGGGGGCCTGGATACGCAGTATTTT.

This clone was observed a single time. The genes are TRBV9 and TRBJ1-2; no clear D gene. This CDR3 comprises 14 residues. The V gene lost 3 bases and the J gene lost 4 bases, with 13 bases spanning the gap. The germline V gene encodes CDR1 SGDLS and CDR2 YYNGEE. The CDR3 loop reads CASSAEGGRYGYTF. CDR3 DNA: TGTGCCAGCAGCGCCGAGGGAGGGCGCTATGGCTACACCTTC.

A word on this clone: The sample carries other DNA sequences with the same CDR3. The chain is built from TRBV28 and TRBJ1-2, with TRBD1 matching over 9 bases. CDR3 length equals 16 residues. J gave up 1 base and V 7 bases, and 10 bases lay outside the gene matches. Germline assignment: CDR1 MDHEN and CDR2 SYDVKM. CDR3 sequence (DNA): TGTGCCAGCACCCCCCAGACAGGGGGACTTAACTATGGCTACACCTTC. It specifies CASTPQTGGLNYGYTF.

The chain joins TRBV5-1 to TRBJ1-6, with no clear D. CDR3 size: 15 residues. Germline V gene data show CDR1 as SGHRS and CDR2 as YFSETQ. With 2 bases removed from V and 7 bases from J, the gap between germline ends came to 13 bases. The CDR3 bases are TGCGCCAGCAGCTTCGGAGACGGCCCCAATTCACCCCTCCACTTT. It specifies CASSFGDGPNSPLHF.

This clone was counted a single time. The chain employs TRBV10-2 and TRBJ2-5, with 11 positions matching TRBD2. Germline CDR1 is WSHSY and CDR2 is SAAADI. There are 15 residues in the CDR3. The V gene end was trimmed by 6 bases and the J gene end by 1 base; junction bases not matched to a gene: 4. In nucleotides, the CDR3 is TGCGCCAGCAGCGTACTAGCGGGGGCCCAAGAGACCCAGTACTTC. It codes for CASSVLAGAQETQYF.

J is TRBJ2-2 and V is TRBV6-4; 7 nucleotides agree with TRBD2. V lost 6 bases to trimming and J lost 4 bases; unmatched junction nucleotides: 5. Germline V lookup: CDR1 MRHNA, CDR2 SNTAGT. CDR3 length equals 14 residues. The CDR3 region has the DNA TGTGCCAGCAGCATAGCGGGTATCACCGGGGAGCTGTTTTTT. Translated: CASSIAGITGELFF.

This clone was seen more than once but under ten times. Other nucleotide sequences from this sample produce the same CDR3. The rearrangement links TRBV30 to TRBJ2-2; D remains unclear. V lost 4 bases and J 1 base, leaving 4 bases between the germline ends. CDR3 length: 12 amino acids. In germline, CDR1 is GTSNPN, CDR2 SVGIG (reference sequence). This CDR3 is CAWTGNTGELFF. The CDR3 nucleotides read TGTGCCTGGACGGGGAACACCGGGGAGCTGTTTTTT.

The chain links TRBV2 to TRBJ1-2; D ambiguous. This CDR3 is built from 13 residues. The germline CDR1 and CDR2 sequences are SNHLY and FYNNEI. V gave up 6 bases and J gave up 9 bases, with 17 bases separating them. CDR3: CASRGLIKFSYTF. The CDR3 DNA reads as TGTGCCAGCAGGGGCTTGATCAAATTCAGCTACACCTTC.

V and J are TRBV7-9 and TRBJ2-3, with D tentatively TRBD2 (5 bases). The V and J ends lost 7 bases and 4 bases respectively, with 15 bases between them. The CDR3 has 14 amino acids. CDR1 and CDR2 from the germline V gene are SEHNR and FQNEAQ (reference sequence). Here the CDR3 reads CASTPSRGSDTQYF. As DNA, the CDR3 is TGTGCCAGCACCCCTAGTCGAGGGTCAGATACGCAGTATTTT.

The chain couples TRBV13 to TRBJ2-1, with D possibly matching TRBD2 (6 bases). CDR3 length: 16 residues. Germline V gives CDR1 PRHDT, CDR2 FYEKMQ (reference sequence). Deletions cut 5 bases from V and 0 bases from J, with 14 bases between. The CDR3 DNA sequence: TGTGCCAGCAGCGTCACGGGGGAGAGCTCCTACAATGAGCAGTTCTTC. Translated: CASSVTGESSYNEQFF.